These T cell receptor beta chains were read from a single sample in a study of blood T cell repertoires in COVID-19. The repertoire was sequenced with immunoSEQ multiplex PCR; TCRdb's copy has only in-frame clones and lacks some. The profile shows roughly 230,000 clones, over 75% of them singletons. Sequencing was performed on PBMCs or T cells enriched from blood (not recorded which). These receptors originate from a man between 25 and 39 years old in a cohort exposed to, infected with or recovered from COVID-19 (not recorded which). Both conserved end residues are part of each CDR3. D genes are given only for firm matches. Where a row states a size, it is once, few, many or the class of an expanded clone; other rows omit it.

CDR3 DNA: TGCGCCAGCAGCCCAAGACTAGCGGGGCAGAACACCGGGGAGCTGTTTTTT; CDR3 protein: CASSPRLAGQNTGELFF; J gene: TRBJ2-2; V gene: TRBV5-1; clone size: .; D gene: TRBD2
CDR3 DNA: TGCAGTGCTAGTCCCCCGGGACTAGCGGGAGGGGACCCTTTGGAGCAGTACTTC; CDR3 protein: CSASPPGLAGGDPLEQYF; J gene: TRBJ2-7; V gene: TRBV20-1; clone size: few; D gene: TRBD2
CDR3 DNA: TGTGCCAGTAAACAGGGGGGCCCGGGGACTGAAGCTTTCTTT; CDR3 protein: CASKQGGPGTEAFF; J gene: TRBJ1-1; V gene: TRBV19; clone size: .; D gene: TRBD1
CDR3 DNA: TGTGCCAGCAGCTCATACCCAGTCGGGATTAAGGGAGAGACCCAGTACTTC; CDR3 protein: CASSSYPVGIKGETQYF; J gene: TRBJ2-5; V gene: TRBV7-6; clone size: .; D gene: .
CDR3 DNA: TGTGCCAGCAGCGTAATACGGACAGAGGCTGGAAACACCATATATTTT; CDR3 protein: CASSVIRTEAGNTIYF; J gene: TRBJ1-3; V gene: TRBV7-9; clone size: .; D gene: .
CDR3 DNA: TGTGCCAGCAGTTTGAAACAGATTGGTGCGGGCGCGCCCCAGCATTTT; CDR3 protein: CASSLKQIGAGAPQHF; J gene: TRBJ1-5; V gene: TRBV27; clone size: .; D gene: .
CDR3 DNA: TGTGCCAGCAGTCAATCGCGTGGGGGGGTGAGCTCCTACAATGAGCAGTTCTTC; CDR3 protein: CASSQSRGGVSSYNEQFF; J gene: TRBJ2-1; V gene: TRBV28; clone size: .; D gene: TRBD2
CDR3 DNA: TGTGCCAGCAGTCCAGGGGGCCGGAGCTCTGGAAACACCATATATTTT; CDR3 protein: CASSPGGRSSGNTIYF; J gene: TRBJ1-3; V gene: TRBV28; clone size: .; D gene: TRBD1
CDR3 DNA: TGTGCCAGTAAACAGGGGGTCGGGGGTACAACTAATGAAAAACTGTTTTTT; CDR3 protein: CASKQGVGGTTNEKLFF; J gene: TRBJ1-4; V gene: TRBV19; clone size: .; D gene: TRBD1
CDR3 DNA: TGCGCCACCTCGACAGGGTCATCAGCCAAAAACATTCAGTACTTC; CDR3 protein: CATSTGSSAKNIQYF; J gene: TRBJ2-4; V gene: TRBV10-2; clone size: .; D gene: TRBD1
CDR3 DNA: TGCGCCAGCAGTGAGTCCTGGACCACTTGGGGGGGCGATCAGCCCCAGCATTTT; CDR3 protein: CASSESWTTWGGDQPQHF; J gene: TRBJ1-5; V gene: TRBV10-2; clone size: .; D gene: .
CDR3 DNA: TGTGCACTTACAGGACAGGGGCCTGTCTATGGCTACACCTTC; CDR3 protein: CALTGQGPVYGYTF; J gene: TRBJ1-2; V gene: TRBV6-5; clone size: once; D gene: TRBD1
CDR3 DNA: TGTGCCAGCACCCCGGACGGACAGGGGGGATTTAGCAATCAGCCCCAGCATTTT; CDR3 protein: CASTPDGQGGFSNQPQHF; J gene: TRBJ1-5; V gene: TRBV5-8; clone size: .; D gene: TRBD1
CDR3 DNA: TGTGCCGGGCAAAGGACTAGCGGGAGCAATGAGCAGTTCTTC; CDR3 protein: CAGQRTSGSNEQFF; J gene: TRBJ2-1; V gene: TRBV7-9; clone size: .; D gene: TRBD2
CDR3 DNA: TGTGCTAGTGGCCCAGACAGGAACACTGAAGCTTTCTTT; CDR3 protein: CASGPDRNTEAFF; J gene: TRBJ1-1; V gene: TRBV12-5; clone size: .; D gene: .
CDR3 DNA: TGTGCCAGCAGCCCTAGCGAATTTTCCTCCTACGAGCAGTACTTC; CDR3 protein: CASSPSEFSSYEQYF; J gene: TRBJ2-7; V gene: TRBV3-1/TRBV3-2; clone size: .; D gene: .
CDR3 DNA: TGTGCTAGTGGTTTCGCTGGGAGTGCTGAAGCTTTCTTT; CDR3 protein: CASGFAGSAEAFF; J gene: TRBJ1-1; V gene: TRBV12-5; clone size: .; D gene: .
CDR3 DNA: TGTGCCAGCACCCCCGATGGGGGCCCGTCCTACGAGCAGTACTTC; CDR3 protein: CASTPDGGPSYEQYF; J gene: TRBJ2-7; V gene: TRBV27; clone size: .; D gene: .
CDR3 DNA: TGCAGCGTTGAAGATCCGGACAATGAGCAGTTCTTC; CDR3 protein: CSVEDPDNEQFF; J gene: TRBJ2-1; V gene: TRBV29-1; clone size: .; D gene: .
CDR3 DNA: TGTGCCAGCAGCCAAGACCCCCGGGGGACGGGATATAATTCACCCCTCCACTTT; CDR3 protein: CASSQDPRGTGYNSPLHF; J gene: TRBJ1-6; V gene: TRBV14; clone size: .; D gene: .
CDR3 DNA: TGTGCCAGCAGCCCGGACAGGGGCAATCAGCCCCAGCATTTT; CDR3 protein: CASSPDRGNQPQHF; J gene: TRBJ1-5; V gene: TRBV7-2; clone size: .; D gene: TRBD1
CDR3 DNA: TGTGCCAGCAGTCGGGACAGGCTAGAACGTTACGAGCAGTACTTC; CDR3 protein: CASSRDRLERYEQYF; J gene: TRBJ2-7; V gene: TRBV6-2/TRBV6-3; clone size: .; D gene: TRBD1
CDR3 DNA: TGTGCCAGCACGAGTAATGCACTGAACGTCCCTTTC; CDR3 protein: CASTSNALNVPF; J gene: TRBJ1-2; V gene: TRBV2; clone size: once; D gene: .
CDR3 DNA: TGTGCCAGCACCCCTTTGAGGGGGGGGCTGGGTGGCTACACCTTC; CDR3 protein: CASTPLRGGLGGYTF; J gene: TRBJ1-2; V gene: TRBV27; clone size: .; D gene: .
CDR3 DNA: TGTGCCAGCAGCGTAGACGAGGGGGAAGGGAGCTATGGCTACACCTTC; CDR3 protein: CASSVDEGEGSYGYTF; J gene: TRBJ1-2; V gene: TRBV9; clone size: few; D gene: .
CDR3 DNA: TGTGCCATCAGTGAGTCGGGGATAGCGGGAGTCAATGAGCAGTTCTTC; CDR3 protein: CAISESGIAGVNEQFF; J gene: TRBJ2-1; V gene: TRBV10-3; clone size: .; D gene: TRBD2
CDR3 DNA: TGTGCCAGCAGTTTCTTGGACGTGGGAGGGTCCCACGAGCAGTACTTC; CDR3 protein: CASSFLDVGGSHEQYF; J gene: TRBJ2-7; V gene: TRBV27; clone size: .; D gene: TRBD2
CDR3 DNA: TGTGCCAGCAGGGGACAGGGAGTCAGGGTATCTGGAAACACCATATATTTT; CDR3 protein: CASRGQGVRVSGNTIYF; J gene: TRBJ1-3; V gene: TRBV28; clone size: few; D gene: TRBD1
CDR3 DNA: TGTGCCAGCACCCCCCGAGCGGGAAACGCGTACGAGCAGTACTTC; CDR3 protein: CASTPRAGNAYEQYF; J gene: TRBJ2-7; V gene: TRBV27; clone size: once; D gene: TRBD2
CDR3 DNA: TGTGCCACCAGTGACCTTGGGGGGAGCAGAGACCATCGCACAGATACGCAGTATTTT; CDR3 protein: CATSDLGGSRDHRTDTQYF; J gene: TRBJ2-3; V gene: TRBV24-1; clone size: .; D gene: .
CDR3 DNA: TGCAGTGCTAGTGAAGGACTACCTTCCTACGAGCAGTACTTC; CDR3 protein: CSASEGLPSYEQYF; J gene: TRBJ2-7; V gene: TRBV20-1; clone size: once; D gene: .
CDR3 DNA: TGTGCCAGCAGTGAATATGGGCGACAGGGGCCTGGAGAGCAGTACTTC; CDR3 protein: CASSEYGRQGPGEQYF; J gene: TRBJ2-7; V gene: TRBV25-1; clone size: .; D gene: TRBD1
CDR3 DNA: TGTGCCAGCAGTTCCAGACAGGGGAATTTTGATGGCTACACCTTC; CDR3 protein: CASSSRQGNFDGYTF; J gene: TRBJ1-2; V gene: TRBV7-9; clone size: .; D gene: TRBD1
CDR3 DNA: TGTGCCAGTAGTATGGAGGGGTTCTCTGGAAACACCATATATTTT; CDR3 protein: CASSMEGFSGNTIYF; J gene: TRBJ1-3; V gene: TRBV19; clone size: .; D gene: .
CDR3 DNA: TGTGCCAGCGAGACAGGGTCGGCTGGCTACACCTTC; CDR3 protein: CASETGSAGYTF; J gene: TRBJ1-2; V gene: TRBV2; clone size: .; D gene: TRBD1
CDR3 DNA: TGTGCCAGCAGCGTAGTACTAGGTGGCGAGCAGTACTTC; CDR3 protein: CASSVVLGGEQYF; J gene: TRBJ2-7; V gene: TRBV9; clone size: many; D gene: .
CDR3 DNA: TGCGCCAGCAGCCCCGACACCTCTGGGGCCAACGTCCTGACTTTC; CDR3 protein: CASSPDTSGANVLTF; J gene: TRBJ2-6; V gene: TRBV5-1; clone size: .; D gene: .
CDR3 DNA: TGTGCCAGCAGTTCCGGGACAGTTGGCTACACCTTC; CDR3 protein: CASSSGTVGYTF; J gene: TRBJ1-2; V gene: TRBV28; clone size: .; D gene: TRBD1
CDR3 DNA: TGTGCCAGCTCAGCGGACTCGGCGAGCTCCTACAATGAGCAGTTCTTC; CDR3 protein: CASSADSASSYNEQFF; J gene: TRBJ2-1; V gene: TRBV18; clone size: .; D gene: .